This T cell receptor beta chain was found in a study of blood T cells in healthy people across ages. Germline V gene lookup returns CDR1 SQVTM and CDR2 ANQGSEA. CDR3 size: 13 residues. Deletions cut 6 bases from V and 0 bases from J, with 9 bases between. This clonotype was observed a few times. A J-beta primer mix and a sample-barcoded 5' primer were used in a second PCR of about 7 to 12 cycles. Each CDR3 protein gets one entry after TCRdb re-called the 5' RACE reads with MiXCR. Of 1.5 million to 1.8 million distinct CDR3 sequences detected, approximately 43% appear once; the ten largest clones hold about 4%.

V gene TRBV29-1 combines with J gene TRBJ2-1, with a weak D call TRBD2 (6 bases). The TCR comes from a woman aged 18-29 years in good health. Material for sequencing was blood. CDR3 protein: CSVASDSYNEQFF. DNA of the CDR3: TGCAGCGTAGCTAGCGACTCCTACAATGAGCAGTTCTTC.